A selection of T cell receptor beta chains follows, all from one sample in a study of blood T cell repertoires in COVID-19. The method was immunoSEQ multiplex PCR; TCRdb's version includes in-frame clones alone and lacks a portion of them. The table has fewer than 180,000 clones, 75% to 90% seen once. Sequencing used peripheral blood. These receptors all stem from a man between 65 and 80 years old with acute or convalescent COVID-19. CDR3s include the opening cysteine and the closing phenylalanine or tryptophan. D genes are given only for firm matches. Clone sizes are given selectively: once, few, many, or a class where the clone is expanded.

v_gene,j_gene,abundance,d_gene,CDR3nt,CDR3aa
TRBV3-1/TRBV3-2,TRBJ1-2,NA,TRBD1,TGTGCCAGCAGCCGCCCCGGGACAGACTATGGCTACACCTTC,CASSRPGTDYGYTF
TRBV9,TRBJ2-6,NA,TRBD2,TGTGCCAGCAGCGGGGAGTTAGCGGGAGAGGCAACCGGGGCCAACGTCCTGACTTTC,CASSGELAGEATGANVLTF
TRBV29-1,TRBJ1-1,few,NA,TGCAGCGTTGATCCCCACGCGGGCAGAGACAACACTGAAGCTTTCTTT,CSVDPHAGRDNTEAFF
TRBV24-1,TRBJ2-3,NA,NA,TGTGCCACCAGTGATTCGTGGGCGGATACGCAGTATTTT,CATSDSWADTQYF
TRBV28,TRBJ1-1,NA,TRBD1,TGTGCCATCGTAAAAGGGACAGGGTGGGACACTGAAGCTTTCTTT,CAIVKGTGWDTEAFF
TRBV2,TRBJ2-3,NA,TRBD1,TGTGCCAGCAGGGTACAGGGGAGCACAGATACGCAGTATTTT,CASRVQGSTDTQYF
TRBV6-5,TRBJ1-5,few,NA,TGTGCCAGCAGAAGACAGGTCGCTGGCAATCAGCCCCAGCATTTT,CASRRQVAGNQPQHF
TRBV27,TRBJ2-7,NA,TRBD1,TGTGCCGTACAGGGGTTCGGCGAGCAGTACTTC,CAVQGFGEQYF
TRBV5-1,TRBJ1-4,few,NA,TGCGCCAGCAGCCCAAGGGACACCCGAGAATGGACAACTAATGAAAAACTGTTTTTT,CASSPRDTREWTTNEKLFF
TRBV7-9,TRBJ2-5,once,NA,TGTGCCAGCAGCTTATCTCTCGGGGAAGAGACCCAGTACTTC,CASSLSLGEETQYF
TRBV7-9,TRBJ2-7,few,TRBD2,TGTGCCAGCAGCCTGGGACTAGCGGGAGTAGGCGAGCAGTACTTC,CASSLGLAGVGEQYF